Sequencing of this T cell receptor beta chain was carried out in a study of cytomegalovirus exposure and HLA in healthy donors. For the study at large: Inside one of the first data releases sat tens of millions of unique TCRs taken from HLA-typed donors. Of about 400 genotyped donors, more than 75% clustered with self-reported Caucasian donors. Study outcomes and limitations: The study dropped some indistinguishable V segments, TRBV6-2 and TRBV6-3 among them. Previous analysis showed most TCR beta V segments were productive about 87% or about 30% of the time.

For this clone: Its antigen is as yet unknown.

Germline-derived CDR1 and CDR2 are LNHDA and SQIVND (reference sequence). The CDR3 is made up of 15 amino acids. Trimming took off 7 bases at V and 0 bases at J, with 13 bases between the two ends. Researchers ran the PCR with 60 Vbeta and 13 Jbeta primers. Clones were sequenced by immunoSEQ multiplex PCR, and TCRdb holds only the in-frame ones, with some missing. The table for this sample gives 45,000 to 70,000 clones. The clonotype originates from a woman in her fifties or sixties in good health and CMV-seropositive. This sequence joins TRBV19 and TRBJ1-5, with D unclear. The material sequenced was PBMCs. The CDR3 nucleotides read TGTGCCAGTACCCCCCCGGGAGGTAGCAATCAGCCCCAGCATTTT. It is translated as CASTPPGGSNQPQHF.